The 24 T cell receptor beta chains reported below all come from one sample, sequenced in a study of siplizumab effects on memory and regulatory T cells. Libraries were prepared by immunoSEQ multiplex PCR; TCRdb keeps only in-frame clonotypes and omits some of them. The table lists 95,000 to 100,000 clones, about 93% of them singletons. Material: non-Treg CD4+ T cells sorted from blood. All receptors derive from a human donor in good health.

For the CDR3, the DNA is TGTGCCAGCAGCCGTCCCAACCAGCCCCAGCATTTT. Translating it yields CASSRPNQPQHF. The V gene is TRBV7-2, the J gene TRBJ1-5, with D unresolved. Trimming stripped 5 bases from V and 7 bases from J, with 9 bases between. CDR3 length: 12 residues. Looked up from germline, CDR1 is SGHTA and CDR2 is FQGNSA.

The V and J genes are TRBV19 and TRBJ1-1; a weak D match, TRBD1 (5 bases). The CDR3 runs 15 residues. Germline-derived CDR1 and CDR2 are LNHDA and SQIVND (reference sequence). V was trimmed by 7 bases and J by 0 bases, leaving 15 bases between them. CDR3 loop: CASTQKGVLNTEAFF. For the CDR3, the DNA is TGTGCCAGTACCCAGAAAGGGGTTCTGAACACTGAAGCTTTCTTT.

DNA of the CDR3: TGTGCCAGTAGTATAGGTGCGGGACAGGGACCTTATAGCAATCAGCCCCAGCATTTT. Amino acids: CASSIGAGQGPYSNQPQHF. The chain is built from TRBV19 and TRBJ1-5; 9 nucleotides line up with TRBD1. The germline V gene encodes CDR1 LNHDA and CDR2 SQIVND (reference sequence). The CDR3 covers 19 residues. V was pared by 1 base and J by 0 bases, with 10 bases of the junction left unmatched.

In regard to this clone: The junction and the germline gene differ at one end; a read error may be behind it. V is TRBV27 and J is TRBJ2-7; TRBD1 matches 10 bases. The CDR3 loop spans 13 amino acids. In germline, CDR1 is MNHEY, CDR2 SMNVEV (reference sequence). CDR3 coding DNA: TGTGCCAGCAGTCCCCTTCCCGGGACAGGGGTAAACTTC. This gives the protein CASSPLPGTGVNF.

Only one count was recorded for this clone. CDR3 region: CASGGIGGANVLTF. The CDR3 region has the DNA TGTGCCAGCGGGGGTATAGGTGGGGCCAACGTCCTGACTTTC. This sequence joins TRBV2 and TRBJ2-6, with D possibly called TRBD1 or TRBD2 (5 bases each). Trimming removed 8 bases from V and 3 bases from J, with 11 bases in between. The CDR3 length is 14 residues. CDR1 is SNHLY and CDR2 is FYNNEI in the germline V gene.

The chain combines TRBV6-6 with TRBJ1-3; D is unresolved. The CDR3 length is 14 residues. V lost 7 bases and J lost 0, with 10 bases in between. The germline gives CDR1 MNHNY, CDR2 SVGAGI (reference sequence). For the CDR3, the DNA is TGTGCCAGCACCGCCACTAGCTCTGGAAACACCATATATTTT. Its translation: CASTATSSGNTIYF.

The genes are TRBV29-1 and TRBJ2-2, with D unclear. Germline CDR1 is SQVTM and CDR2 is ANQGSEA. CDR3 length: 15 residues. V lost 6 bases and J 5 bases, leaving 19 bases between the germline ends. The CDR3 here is CSVKSGVERTGELFF. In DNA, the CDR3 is TGCAGCGTGAAATCTGGAGTGGAGAGAACCGGGGAGCTGTTTTTT.

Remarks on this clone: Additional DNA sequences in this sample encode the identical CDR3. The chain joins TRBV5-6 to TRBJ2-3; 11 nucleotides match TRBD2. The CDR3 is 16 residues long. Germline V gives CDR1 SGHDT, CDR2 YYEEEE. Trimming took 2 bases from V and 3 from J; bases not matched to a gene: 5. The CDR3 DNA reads TGTGCCAGCAGCTTTCGAGGGACTAGCGGTACAGATACGCAGTATTTT. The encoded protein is CASSFRGTSGTDTQYF.

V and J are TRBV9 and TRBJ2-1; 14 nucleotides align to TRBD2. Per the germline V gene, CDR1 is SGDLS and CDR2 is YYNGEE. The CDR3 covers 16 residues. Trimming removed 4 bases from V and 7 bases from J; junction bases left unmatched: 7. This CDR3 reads CASSTGLAGEWNEQFF. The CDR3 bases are TGTGCCAGCAGCACGGGACTAGCGGGAGAGTGGAATGAGCAGTTCTTC.

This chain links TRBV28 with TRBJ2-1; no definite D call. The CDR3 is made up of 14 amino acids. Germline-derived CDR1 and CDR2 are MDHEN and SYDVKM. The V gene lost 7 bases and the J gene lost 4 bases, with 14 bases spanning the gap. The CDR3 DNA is TGTGCCAGCAAGGCGAGCTGGGCTTACAATGAGCAGTTCTTC. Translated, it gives CASKASWAYNEQFF.

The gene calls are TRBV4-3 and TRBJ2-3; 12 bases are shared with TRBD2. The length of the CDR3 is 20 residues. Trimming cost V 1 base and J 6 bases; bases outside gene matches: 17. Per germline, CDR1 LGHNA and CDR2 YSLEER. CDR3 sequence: CASSQGKTSGSGDNTDTQYF. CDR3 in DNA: TGCGCCAGCAGCCAAGGTAAGACTAGCGGGAGTGGGGACAACACGGATACGCAGTATTTT.

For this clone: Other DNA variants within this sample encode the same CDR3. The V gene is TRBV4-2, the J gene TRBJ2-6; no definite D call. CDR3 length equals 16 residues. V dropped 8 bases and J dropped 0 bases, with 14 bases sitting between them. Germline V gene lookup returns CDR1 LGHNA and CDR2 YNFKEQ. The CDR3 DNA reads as TGTGCCAGCCAAACCCCTAGGGCCTCTGGGGCCAACGTCCTGACTTTC. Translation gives CASQTPRASGANVLTF.

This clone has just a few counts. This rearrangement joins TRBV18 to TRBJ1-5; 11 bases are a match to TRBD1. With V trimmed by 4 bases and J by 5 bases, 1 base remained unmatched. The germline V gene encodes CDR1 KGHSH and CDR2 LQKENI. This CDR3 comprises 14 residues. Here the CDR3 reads CASSLGQGDQPQHF. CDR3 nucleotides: TGTGCCAGCTCACTGGGACAGGGGGATCAGCCCCAGCATTTT.

CDR3 in amino acids: CASSLERNTEAFF. The CDR3, as DNA: TGCGCCAGCAGCTTGGAGAGGAACACTGAAGCTTTCTTT. This chain links TRBV5-1 with TRBJ1-1; D uncertain. Trimming took 0 bases from V and 1 from J, leaving 4 bases between them. The V gene's germline CDR1 is SGHRS and CDR2 YFSETQ. CDR3 length: 13 residues.

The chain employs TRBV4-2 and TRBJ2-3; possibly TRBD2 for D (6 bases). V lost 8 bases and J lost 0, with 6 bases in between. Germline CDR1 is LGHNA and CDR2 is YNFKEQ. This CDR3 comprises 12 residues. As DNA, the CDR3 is TGTGCCAGCGGGACTAGCACAGATACGCAGTATTTT. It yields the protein CASGTSTDTQYF.

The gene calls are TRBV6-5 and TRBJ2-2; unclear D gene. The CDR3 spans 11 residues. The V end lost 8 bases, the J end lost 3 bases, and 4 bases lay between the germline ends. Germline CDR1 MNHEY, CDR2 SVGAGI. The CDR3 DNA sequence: TGTGCCAGCGGTGACACCGGGGAGCTGTTTTTT. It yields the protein CASGDTGELFF.

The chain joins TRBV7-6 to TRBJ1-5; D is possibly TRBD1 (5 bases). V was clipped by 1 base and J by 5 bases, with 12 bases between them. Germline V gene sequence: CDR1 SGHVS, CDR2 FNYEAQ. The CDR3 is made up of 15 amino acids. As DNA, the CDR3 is TGTGCCAGCAGCTTAGGAGGTCAGGGAGATCAGCCCCAGCATTTT. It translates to CASSLGGQGDQPQHF.

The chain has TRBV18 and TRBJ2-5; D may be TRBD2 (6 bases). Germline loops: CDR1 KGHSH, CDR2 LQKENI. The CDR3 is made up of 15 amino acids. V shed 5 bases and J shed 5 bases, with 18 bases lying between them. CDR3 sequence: CASSKNRGTSETQYF. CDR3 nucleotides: TGTGCCAGCTCAAAGAACCGCGGGACGTCGGAGACCCAGTACTTC.

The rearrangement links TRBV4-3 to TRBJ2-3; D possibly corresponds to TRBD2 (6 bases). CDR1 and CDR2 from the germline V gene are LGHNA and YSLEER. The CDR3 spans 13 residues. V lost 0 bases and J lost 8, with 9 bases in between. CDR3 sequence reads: CASSQEGGRTQYF. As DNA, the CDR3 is TGCGCCAGCAGCCAAGAGGGAGGCCGTACGCAGTATTTT.

CDR3: CASSDLTWNSYNEQFF. The CDR3 DNA is TGTGCCAGCAGTGATCTTACATGGAACTCCTACAATGAGCAGTTCTTC. V and J are TRBV25-1 and TRBJ2-1; D is unclear. CDR3 size: 16 residues. Germline CDR1 reads MGHDK; CDR2 reads SYGVNS. V was pared by 3 bases and J by 0 bases, with 12 bases between.

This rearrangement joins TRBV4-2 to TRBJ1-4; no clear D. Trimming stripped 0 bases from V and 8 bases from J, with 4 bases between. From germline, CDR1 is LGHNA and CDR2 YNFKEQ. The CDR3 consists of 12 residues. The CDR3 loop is CASSQDREKLFF. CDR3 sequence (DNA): TGTGCCAGCAGCCAAGATCGGGAAAAACTGTTTTTT.

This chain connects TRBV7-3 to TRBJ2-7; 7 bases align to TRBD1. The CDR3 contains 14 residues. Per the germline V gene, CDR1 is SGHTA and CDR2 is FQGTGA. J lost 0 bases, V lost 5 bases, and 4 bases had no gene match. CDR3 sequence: CASSLQGNSYEQYF. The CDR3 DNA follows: TGTGCCAGCAGCCTACAGGGGAACTCCTACGAGCAGTACTTC.

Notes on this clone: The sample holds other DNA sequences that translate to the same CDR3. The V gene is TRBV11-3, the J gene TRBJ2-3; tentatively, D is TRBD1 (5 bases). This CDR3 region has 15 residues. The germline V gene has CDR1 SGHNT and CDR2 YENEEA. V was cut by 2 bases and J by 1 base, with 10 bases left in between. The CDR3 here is CASSLRTSGTDTQYF. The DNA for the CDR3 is TGTGCCAGCAGCTTACGGACATCCGGCACAGATACGCAGTATTTT.

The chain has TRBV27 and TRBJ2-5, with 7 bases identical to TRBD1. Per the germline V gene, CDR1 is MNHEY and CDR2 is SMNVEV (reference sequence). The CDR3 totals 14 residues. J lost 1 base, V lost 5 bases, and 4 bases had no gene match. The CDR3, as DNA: TGTGCCAGCAGTCCCCGGACAGGCCAAGAGACCCAGTACTTC. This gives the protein CASSPRTGQETQYF.